These 2 T cell receptor beta chains originate from one sample sequenced in a study of technical replicates of blood from a few donors. Here immunoSEQ multiplex PCR was the method, and the copy in TCRdb shows in-frame clones only, minus some. Among fewer than 95,000 clones, over 90% were seen once, and the ten largest hold more than 0.2%. Sequencing used T cells isolated from PBMCs. The receptors shown here come from a human donor in good health.

This rearrangement joins TRBV6-1 to TRBJ2-5; TRBD2 matches at 7 bases. In germline, CDR1 is MNHNS, CDR2 SASEGT. V shed 6 bases and J 1 base; nucleotides not matched to a gene: 5. The CDR3 runs 14 residues. The CDR3 nucleotides read TGTGCCAGCAGCGAGCGGGGACTCCAAGAGACCCAGTACTTC. This translates into CASSERGLQETQYF.

This chain uses TRBV5-1 with TRBJ1-1, with D unclear. The CDR3 has 14 residues. Trimming took off 1 base at V and 7 bases at J, with 14 bases between the two ends. Looked up from germline, CDR1 is SGHRS and CDR2 is YFSETQ. CDR3 protein: CASSLLDPEGEAFF. Here the CDR3 DNA reads TGCGCCAGCAGCTTGTTGGACCCGGAGGGTGAAGCTTTCTTT.